This TCR beta chain stems from a study of shared clonotypes between healthy human individuals. Study-wide results and caveats: Non-shared clonotypes displayed generation probabilities falling below those of clonotypes present in all four donors.

Germline V gives CDR1 SEHNR, CDR2 FQNEAQ (reference sequence). This CDR3 has 13 residues. Trimming left V 10 bases short and J 6 bases short, with 18 bases between. A remark on this clone: The antigen is not known.

The protocol was immunoSEQ multiplex PCR, while the TCRdb copy is restricted to in-frame clones and leaves out a portion. Here the sample spans around 600,000 clones, approximately 95% being singletons. The naive CD8 population came from CD45RO-negative cells selected for CCR7, without terminally differentiated effector memory CD45RA+ cells. Sequencing was done on a sample of naive CD8+ T cells sorted from blood. This sequence joins TRBV7-9 and TRBJ1-2; TRBD1 might be the D (6 bases). This receptor was identified in a woman younger than 45 in good health. CDR3 sequence: CATPVRGVDGYTF. The CDR3 nucleotides are TGTGCCACCCCGGTGAGGGGGGTTGATGGCTACACCTTC.